Listed below are T cell receptor beta chains from one sample, sequenced in a study of post-analysis software for immune sequencing data. From the PCR reads, TCRdb called clonotypes with MiXCR, one entry per CDR3 protein. The profile shows approximately 730,000 distinct CDR3 sequences, roughly 29% of them singletons. The specimen sequenced was blood. Receptors originate from a girl aged 10 to 17 with multiple sclerosis. CDR3s include the opening cysteine and the closing phenylalanine or tryptophan. Each record gives: clone size, V gene, D gene, J gene, CDR3 DNA, CDR3 protein. The D gene is left open where the match is weak. The listing skips clone size in some rows; elsewhere it reads once, few, many or a size class.

>NA|TRBV4-1|NA|TRBJ2-1
TGCGCCAGCAGCCAGCTGGGGTGGGCTAAAGAGACTCAGTTCTTC
CASSQLGWAKETQFF
>NA|TRBV28|NA|TRBJ2-7
TGTGCCAGCAGATCGGGGCAGAGAGTATACGAGCAGTACTTC
CASRSGQRVYEQYF
>NA|TRBV3-1|NA|TRBJ2-3
TGTGCCAGCAGCCCGGATATGGCCCCAGATACGCAGTATTTT
CASSPDMAPDTQYF
>NA|TRBV5-1|NA|TRBJ2-3
TGCGCCAGCAGCCCCCTCTTCGCTGCGGGCACAGATACGCAGTATTTT
CASSPLFAAGTDTQYF
>NA|TRBV27|TRBD2|TRBJ2-3
TGTGCCAGCAGTATAGGCCCTCCTACTAGCGGGTCAACCGGTACGCAGTATTTT
CASSIGPPTSGSTGTQYF
>few|TRBV6-6|NA|TRBJ1-5
TGTGCCAGCAGAGCATCGGGGTCGGGCAATCAGCCCCAGCATTTT
CASRASGSGNQPQHF
>NA|TRBV12-3/TRBV12-4|NA|TRBJ2-5
TGTGCCAGCAGTGTCAGAAGAGCGGAGGGGCGAGAGACCCAGTACTTC
CASSVRRAEGRETQYF
>few|TRBV5-1|NA|TRBJ1-1
TGCGCCAGCAGCGTTGACAGAACGGGAGCTTTCTTT
CASSVDRTGAFF
>NA|TRBV5-6|NA|TRBJ2-7
TGTGCCAGTAGCCCGGCCTTACGCGGGTACTACGAGCAGTACTTC
CASSPALRGYYEQYF
>NA|TRBV7-8|NA|TRBJ2-3
TGTGCCAGCAGGAAAAGGGTAGCGATCCCAGATACGCAGTATTTT
CASRKRVAIPDTQYF
>NA|TRBV24-1|TRBD1|TRBJ2-3
TGTGCCACCAGTGATCGAGCACAAACAGGGGCAGATACGCAGTATTTT
CATSDRAQTGADTQYF